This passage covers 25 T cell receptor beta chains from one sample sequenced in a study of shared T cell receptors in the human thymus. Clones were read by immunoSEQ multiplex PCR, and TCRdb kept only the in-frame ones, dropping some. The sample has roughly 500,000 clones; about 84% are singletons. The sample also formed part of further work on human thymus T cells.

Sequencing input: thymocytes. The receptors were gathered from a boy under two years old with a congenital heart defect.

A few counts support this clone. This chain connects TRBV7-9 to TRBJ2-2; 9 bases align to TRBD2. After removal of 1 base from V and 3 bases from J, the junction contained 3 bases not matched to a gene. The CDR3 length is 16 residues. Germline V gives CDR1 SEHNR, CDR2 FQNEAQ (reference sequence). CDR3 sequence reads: CASSLDSGRDTGELFF. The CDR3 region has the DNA TGTGCCAGCAGCTTAGATAGCGGGAGAGACACCGGGGAGCTGTTTTTT. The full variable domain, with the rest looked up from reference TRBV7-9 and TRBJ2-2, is DTGVSQNPRHKITKRGQNVTFRCDPISEHNRLYWYRQTLGQGPEFLTYFQNEAQLEKSRLLSDRFSAERPKGSFSTLEIQRTEQGDSAMYLCASSLDSGRDTGELFFGEGSRLTVL.

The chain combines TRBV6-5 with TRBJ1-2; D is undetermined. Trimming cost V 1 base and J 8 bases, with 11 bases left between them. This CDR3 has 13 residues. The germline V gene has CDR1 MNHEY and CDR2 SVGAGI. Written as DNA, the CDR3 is TGTGCCAGCAGTTACTTGCCTAGTTTAGGCTACACCTTC. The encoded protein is CASSYLPSLGYTF.

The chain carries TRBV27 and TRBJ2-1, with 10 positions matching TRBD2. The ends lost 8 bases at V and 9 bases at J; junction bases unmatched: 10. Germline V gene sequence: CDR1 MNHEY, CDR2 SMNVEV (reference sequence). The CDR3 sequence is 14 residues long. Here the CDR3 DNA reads TGTGCCAGCTCTTCTAGCGGGAGAAGCAGTGAGCAGTTCTTC. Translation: CASSSSGRSSEQFF.

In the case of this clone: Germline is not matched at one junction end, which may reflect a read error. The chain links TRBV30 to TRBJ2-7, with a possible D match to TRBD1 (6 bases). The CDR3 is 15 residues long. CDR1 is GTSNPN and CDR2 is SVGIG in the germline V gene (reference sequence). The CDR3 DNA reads TGTGCCTGGAGCCCCCCCAGGGGCCTACTCTACGGGCAGTACTTC. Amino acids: CAWSPPRGLLYGQYF.

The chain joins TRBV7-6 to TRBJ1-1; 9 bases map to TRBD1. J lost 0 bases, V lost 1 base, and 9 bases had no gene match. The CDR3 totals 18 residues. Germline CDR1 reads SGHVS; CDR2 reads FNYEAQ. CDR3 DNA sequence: TGTGCCAGCAGCTTAGTGGTCCCGACAGGGGGTTTGAACACTGAAGCTTTCTTT. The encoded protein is CASSLVVPTGGLNTEAFF.

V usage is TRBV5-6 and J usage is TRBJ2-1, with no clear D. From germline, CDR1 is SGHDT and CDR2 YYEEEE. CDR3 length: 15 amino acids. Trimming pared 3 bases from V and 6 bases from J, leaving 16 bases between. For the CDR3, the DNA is TGTGCCAGCAGCTCCCCGGCGGTCACTCTCAATGAGCAGTTCTTC. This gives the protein CASSSPAVTLNEQFF.

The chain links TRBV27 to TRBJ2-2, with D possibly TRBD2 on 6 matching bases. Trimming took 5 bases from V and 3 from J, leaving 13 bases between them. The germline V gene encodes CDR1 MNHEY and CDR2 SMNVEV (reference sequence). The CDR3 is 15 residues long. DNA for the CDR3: TGTGCCAGCAGTCCCTCGGGGGTGGACACCGGGGAGCTGTTTTTT. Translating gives CASSPSGVDTGELFF.

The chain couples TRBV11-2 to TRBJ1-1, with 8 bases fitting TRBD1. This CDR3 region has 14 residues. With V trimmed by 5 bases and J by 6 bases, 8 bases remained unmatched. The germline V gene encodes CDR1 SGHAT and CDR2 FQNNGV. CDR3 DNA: TGTGCCAGCAGCGCCGCCGGACAGGGCGCTGAAGCTTTCTTT. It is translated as CASSAAGQGAEAFF.

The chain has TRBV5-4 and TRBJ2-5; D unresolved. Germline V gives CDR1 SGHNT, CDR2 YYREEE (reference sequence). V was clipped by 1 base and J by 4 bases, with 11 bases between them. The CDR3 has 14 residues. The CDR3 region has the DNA TGTGCCAGCAGCTTGATGCCGAGAGGAGAGACCCAGTACTTC. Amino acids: CASSLMPRGETQYF.

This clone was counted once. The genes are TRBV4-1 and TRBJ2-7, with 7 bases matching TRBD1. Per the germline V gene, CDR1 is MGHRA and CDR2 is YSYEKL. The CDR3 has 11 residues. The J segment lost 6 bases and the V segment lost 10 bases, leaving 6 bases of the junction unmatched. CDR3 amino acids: CATTNRGEQYF. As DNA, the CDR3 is TGCGCCACCACGAACAGGGGCGAGCAGTACTTC.

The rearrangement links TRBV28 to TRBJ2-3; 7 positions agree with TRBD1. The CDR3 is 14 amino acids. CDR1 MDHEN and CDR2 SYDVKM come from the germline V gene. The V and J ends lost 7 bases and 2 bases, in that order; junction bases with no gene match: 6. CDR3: CASTWQGDTDTQYF. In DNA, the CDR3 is TGTGCCAGCACTTGGCAGGGGGACACAGATACGCAGTATTTT.

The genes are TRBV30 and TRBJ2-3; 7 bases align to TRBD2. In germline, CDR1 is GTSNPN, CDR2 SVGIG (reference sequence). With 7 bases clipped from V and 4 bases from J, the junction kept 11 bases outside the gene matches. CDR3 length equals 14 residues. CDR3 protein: CALFRAGEADTQYF. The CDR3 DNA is TGTGCCTTATTTCGGGCGGGAGAGGCAGATACGCAGTATTTT.

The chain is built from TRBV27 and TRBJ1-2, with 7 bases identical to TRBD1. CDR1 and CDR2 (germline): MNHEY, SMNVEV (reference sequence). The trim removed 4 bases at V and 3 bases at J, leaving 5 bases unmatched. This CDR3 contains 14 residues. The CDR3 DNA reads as TGTGCCAGCAGTTGCGCCGGGACAGACTATGGCTACACCTTC. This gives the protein CASSCAGTDYGYTF.

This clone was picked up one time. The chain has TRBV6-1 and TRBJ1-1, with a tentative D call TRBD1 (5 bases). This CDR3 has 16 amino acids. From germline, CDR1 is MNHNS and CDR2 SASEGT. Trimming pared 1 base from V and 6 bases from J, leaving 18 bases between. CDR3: CASSEGGTGESAEAFF. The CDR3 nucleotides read TGTGCCAGCAGTGAAGGGGGGACGGGGGAGTCGGCTGAAGCTTTCTTT.

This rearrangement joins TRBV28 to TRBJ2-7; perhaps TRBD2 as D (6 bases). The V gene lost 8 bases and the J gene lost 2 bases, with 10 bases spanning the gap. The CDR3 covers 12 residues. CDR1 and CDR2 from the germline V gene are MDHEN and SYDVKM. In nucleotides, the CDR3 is TGTGCCAGCGCGGGAAACCCCTACGAGCAGTACTTC. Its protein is CASAGNPYEQYF.

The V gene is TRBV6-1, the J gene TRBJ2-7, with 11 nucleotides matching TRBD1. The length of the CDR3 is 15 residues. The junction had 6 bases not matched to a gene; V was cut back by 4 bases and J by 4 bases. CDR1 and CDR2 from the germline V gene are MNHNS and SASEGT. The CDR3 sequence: CASSAGQGGGYEQYF. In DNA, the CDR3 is TGTGCCAGCAGTGCGGGACAGGGGGGGGGTTACGAGCAGTACTTC.

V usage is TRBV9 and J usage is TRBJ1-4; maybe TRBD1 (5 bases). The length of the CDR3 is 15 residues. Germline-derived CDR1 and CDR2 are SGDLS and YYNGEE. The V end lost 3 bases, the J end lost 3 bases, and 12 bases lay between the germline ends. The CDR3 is CASSEGPRANEKLFF. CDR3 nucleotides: TGTGCCAGCAGCGAGGGGCCCAGGGCTAATGAAAAACTGTTTTTT.

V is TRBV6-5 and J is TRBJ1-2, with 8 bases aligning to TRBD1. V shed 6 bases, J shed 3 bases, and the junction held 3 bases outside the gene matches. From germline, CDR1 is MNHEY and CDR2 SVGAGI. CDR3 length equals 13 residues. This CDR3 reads CASRAGQDYGYTF. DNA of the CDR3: TGTGCCAGCAGGGCGGGACAGGACTATGGCTACACCTTC.

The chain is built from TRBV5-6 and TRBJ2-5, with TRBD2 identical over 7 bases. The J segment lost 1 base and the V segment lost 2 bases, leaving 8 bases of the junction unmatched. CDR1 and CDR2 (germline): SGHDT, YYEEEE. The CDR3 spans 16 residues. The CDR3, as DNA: TGTGCCAGCAGCTTTGAGCGGGACCCCGCCCAAGAGACCCAGTACTTC. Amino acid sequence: CASSFERDPAQETQYF.

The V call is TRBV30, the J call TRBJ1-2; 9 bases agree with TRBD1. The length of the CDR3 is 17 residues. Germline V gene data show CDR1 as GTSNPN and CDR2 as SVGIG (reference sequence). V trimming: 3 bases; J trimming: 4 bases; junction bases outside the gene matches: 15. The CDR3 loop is CAWRADPRRTGVYGYTF. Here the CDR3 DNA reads TGTGCCTGGAGAGCCGACCCTCGCCGGACAGGGGTCTATGGCTACACCTTC.

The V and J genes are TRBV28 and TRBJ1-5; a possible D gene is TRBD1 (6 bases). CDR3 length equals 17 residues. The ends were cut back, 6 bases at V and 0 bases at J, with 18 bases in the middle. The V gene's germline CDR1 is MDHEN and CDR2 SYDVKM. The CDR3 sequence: CASRSSGVHYSNQPQHF. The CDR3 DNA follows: TGTGCCAGCAGGTCCTCAGGGGTTCATTATAGCAATCAGCCCCAGCATTTT. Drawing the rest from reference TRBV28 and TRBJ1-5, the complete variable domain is DVKVTQSSRYLVKRTGEKVFLECVQDMDHENMFWYRQDPGLGLRLIYFSYDVKMKEKGDIPEGYSVSREKKERFSLILESASTNQTSMYLCASRSSGVHYSNQPQHFGDGTRLSIL.

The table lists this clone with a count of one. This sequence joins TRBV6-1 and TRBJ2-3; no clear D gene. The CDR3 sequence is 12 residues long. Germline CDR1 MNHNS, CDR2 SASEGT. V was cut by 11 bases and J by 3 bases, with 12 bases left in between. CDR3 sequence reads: CARQVRTDTQYF. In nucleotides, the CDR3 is TGTGCCCGGCAGGTTCGGACAGATACGCAGTATTTT.

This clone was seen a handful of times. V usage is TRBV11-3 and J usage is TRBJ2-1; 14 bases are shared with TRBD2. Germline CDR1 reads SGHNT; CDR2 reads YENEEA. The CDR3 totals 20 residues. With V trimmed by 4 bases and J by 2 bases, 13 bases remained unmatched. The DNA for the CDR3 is TGTGCCAGCAGCTCCGGGGGACTAGCGGGAGAAAGGAGCGCCTACAATGAGCAGTTCTTC. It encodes CASSSGGLAGERSAYNEQFF.

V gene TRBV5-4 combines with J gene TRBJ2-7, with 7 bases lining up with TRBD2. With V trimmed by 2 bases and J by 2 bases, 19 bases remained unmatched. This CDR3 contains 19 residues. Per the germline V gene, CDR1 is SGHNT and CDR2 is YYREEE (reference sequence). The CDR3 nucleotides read TGTGCCAGCAGCTTCCGGGGGGAAAGGGACGGAAATATCCCCTACGAGCAGTACTTC. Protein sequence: CASSFRGERDGNIPYEQYF.

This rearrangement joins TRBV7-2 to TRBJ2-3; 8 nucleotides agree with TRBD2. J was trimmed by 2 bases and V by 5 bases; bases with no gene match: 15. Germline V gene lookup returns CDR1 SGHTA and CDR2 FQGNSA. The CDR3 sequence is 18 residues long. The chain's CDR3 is CASSPPPGGGSSTDTQYF. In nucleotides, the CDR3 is TGTGCCAGCAGCCCTCCTCCGGGGGGGGGCTCTTCCACAGATACGCAGTATTTT. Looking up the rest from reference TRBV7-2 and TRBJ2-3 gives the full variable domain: GAGVSQSPSNKVTEKGKDVELRCDPISGHTALYWYRQSLGQGLEFLIYFQGNSAPDKSGLPSDRFSAERTGGSVSTLTIQRTQQEDSAVYLCASSPPPGGGSSTDTQYFGPGTRLTVL.